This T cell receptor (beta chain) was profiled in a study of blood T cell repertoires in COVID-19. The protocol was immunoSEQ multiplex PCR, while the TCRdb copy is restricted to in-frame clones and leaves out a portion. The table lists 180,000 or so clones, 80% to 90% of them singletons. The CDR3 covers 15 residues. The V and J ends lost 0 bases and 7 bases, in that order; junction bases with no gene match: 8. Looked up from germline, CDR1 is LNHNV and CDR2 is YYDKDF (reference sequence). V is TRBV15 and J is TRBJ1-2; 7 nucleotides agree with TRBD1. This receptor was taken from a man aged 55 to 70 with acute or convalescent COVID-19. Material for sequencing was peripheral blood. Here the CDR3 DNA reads TGTGCCACCAGCAGAGATTATAACAGGGGTGGTGGCTACACCTTC. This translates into CATSRDYNRGGGYTF.